This T cell receptor (beta chain) is from a study of T cell responses to AZD1222 COVID-19 vaccine. Study conclusions and caveats: White British ancestry dominated among donors, who included more females, and clonal diversity was possibly underestimated. Repertoires were sampled only after the peak T cell response. Just a handful of people given AZD1222 tested seropositive at baseline.

Turning to this clone: Its antigen is unidentified.

The germline CDR1 and CDR2 sequences are SGHVS and FQNEAQ. V gave up 5 bases and J gave up 5 bases, with 18 bases separating them. The CDR3 is made up of 15 amino acids. Profiled with immunoSEQ multiplex PCR; TCRdb holds only in-frame clones, not every one. The table has some 80,000 clones, approximately 90% seen once. The clonotype comes from an adult who received the MenACWY meningococcal vaccine as a control. The rearrangement joins TRBV7-8 to TRBJ2-5; either TRBD1 or TRBD2 may fit D (5 bases each). The sequences come from peripheral blood, collected 28 days after the second dose of the MenACWY control vaccine. CDR3 nucleotide sequence: TGTGCCAGCAGCCGAGTTCCCGCCGGGGCGGAGACCCAGTACTTC. Residues: CASSRVPAGAETQYF.